This paragraph reports one T cell receptor beta chain. Antigen specificity is unknown. This sample was taken from a study of T cell responses to AZD1222 COVID-19 vaccine. Study results and caveats: With two AZD1222 doses given, Spike-specific TCR breadth and depth both rose. Females made up more of the donors, who were largely white British, and clonal diversity may have come out too low.

The table came from immunoSEQ multiplex PCR; TCRdb's copy has only in-frame clones and leaves some out. The table has 90,000 to 150,000 clones, 85% to 90% seen once; the top ten hold 4.4%. The receptor was derived from an adult in good health. Here the sequenced sample was peripheral blood, taken on day 0 of AZD1222 vaccination.

For the CDR3, the DNA is TGCACCAGCAGCCAAGATAGAATAGGGTGGAACGGGGGGGCCCACGAGCAGTACTTC. It is translated as CTSSQDRIGWNGGAHEQYF. The chain combines TRBV1 with TRBJ2-7; TRBD2, as called in the table, went unchecked against the DNA. TRBV1 is listed as a pseudogene. This CDR3 contains 19 residues.